Shown below are 28 T cell receptor beta chains from a single sample sequenced in a study of T cells in Graves' hyperthyroidism and ophthalmopathy. The source material, RNA transcripts, was used to amplify TCR beta CDR3 regions. First-round RT-PCR targeting the TCR CDR3 was performed with the HTBI primer set. Via MiXCR, TCRdb re-called the multiplex PCR reads, giving one row per CDR3 protein. The sample comprises 600,000 or so distinct CDR3 sequences, about 16% of which are singletons, and approximately 3.9% rests with the top ten. Sequences were obtained from blood. The receptors here all came from a woman aged 25-40 years with Graves' hyperthyroidism.

This clonotype has just a few counts. The chain joins TRBV5-8 to TRBJ1-1; D not resolved. Germline assignment: CDR1 SGHTS and CDR2 YDEGEE. Trimming pared 2 bases from V and 1 base from J, leaving 12 bases between. This CDR3 contains 15 residues. CDR3 bases: TGTGCCAGCAGCTTCTGGAGAGGTGGGAACACTGAAGCTTTCTTT. It encodes CASSFWRGGNTEAFF.

This clonotype was counted a few times. A junction end diverges from the germline sequence, so it may reflect a read error. The rearrangement joins TRBV28 to TRBJ2-5, with 7 nucleotides matching TRBD2. The CDR3 loop spans 13 amino acids. Germline assignment: CDR1 MDHEN and CDR2 SYDVKM. The CDR3, as DNA: TGTGCCGGCAGTATGGGGAGGGTTGGGACCCAGTACTTC. Translated, it gives CAGSMGRVGTQYF.

The V call is TRBV7-9, the J call TRBJ1-4; D perhaps matches TRBD1 (5 bases). Per the germline V gene, CDR1 is SEHNR and CDR2 is FQNEAQ (reference sequence). With 4 bases removed from V and 0 bases from J, the gap between germline ends came to 9 bases. The CDR3 loop spans 15 amino acids. The CDR3 spells CASSSGRATNEKLFF. In DNA form, the CDR3 reads TGTGCCAGCAGCTCTGGCAGGGCAACTAATGAAAAACTGTTTTTT.

This clonotype was seen many times. The chain recombines TRBV28 with TRBJ2-5; D gene uncertain. Trimming cost V 2 bases and J 5 bases, with 6 bases left between them. The CDR3 is 12 amino acids. CDR1 is MDHEN, CDR2 SYDVKM, per germline. This CDR3 is CASSLTRETQYF. The CDR3, as DNA: TGTGCCAGCAGTTTAACGCGGGAGACCCAGTACTTC. Using reference TRBV28 and TRBJ2-5 for the parts outside the CDR3, the full variable domain is DVKVTQSSRYLVKRTGEKVFLECVQDMDHENMFWYRQDPGLGLRLIYFSYDVKMKEKGDIPEGYSVSREKKERFSLILESASTNQTSMYLCASSLTRETQYFGPGTRLLVL.

This clonotype was seen at least ten times. V gene TRBV20-1 combines with J gene TRBJ1-2, with D perhaps TRBD1 (6 bases). Germline V gene data show CDR1 as DFQATT and CDR2 as SNEGSKA (reference sequence). This CDR3 spans 12 amino acids. Trimming left V 6 bases short and J 0 bases short, with 8 bases between. CDR3 sequence (DNA): TGCAGTGCGGACAGAGCTAACTATGGCTACACCTTC. It is translated as CSADRANYGYTF.

This clonotype was seen many times. This chain uses TRBV28 with TRBJ2-6; unclear D gene. Trimming left V 2 bases short and J 1 base short, with 12 bases between. Germline lookup yields CDR1 MDHEN and CDR2 SYDVKM. The CDR3 consists of 17 residues. CDR3: CASSLRFYKSGANVLTF. The DNA for the CDR3 is TGTGCCAGCAGTTTACGATTTTACAAGTCTGGGGCCAACGTCCTGACTTTC.

Ten or more counts support this clonotype. The chain joins TRBV30 to TRBJ1-1; D is perhaps TRBD1 (6 bases). CDR3 length equals 12 residues. Germline CDR1 and CDR2: GTSNPN and SVGIG (reference sequence). The ends were cut back, 2 bases at V and 5 bases at J, with 9 bases in the middle. The CDR3 region is CAWSMQGTEAFF. CDR3 DNA sequence: TGTGCCTGGAGTATGCAGGGGACTGAAGCTTTCTTT. Full variable domain (outside the CDR3, taken from reference TRBV30 and TRBJ1-1): SQTIHQWPATLVQPVGSPLSLECTVEGTSNPNLYWYRQAAGRGLQLLFYSVGIGQISSEVPQNLSASRPQDRQFILSSKKLLLSDSGFYLCAWSMQGTEAFFGQGTRLTVV.

This clonotype was counted ten times or more. The rearrangement links TRBV6-1 to TRBJ2-3; D possibly corresponds to TRBD1 (6 bases). Germline loops: CDR1 MNHNS, CDR2 SASEGT. This CDR3 is built from 14 residues. Trimming pared 5 bases from V and 5 bases from J, leaving 14 bases between. CDR3 region: CASSQSDRRDTQYF. As DNA, the CDR3 is TGTGCCAGCAGTCAATCGGACAGAAGAGATACGCAGTATTTT.

This clonotype has a handful of counts. The chain couples TRBV11-3 to TRBJ2-3; D may be TRBD2 (7 bases). The CDR3 runs to 19 residues. Germline CDR1 SGHNT, CDR2 YENEEA. Trimming removed 1 base from V and 2 bases from J, with 22 bases in between. Written as DNA, the CDR3 is TGTGCCAGCAGCTTAGCCCGTAGATGGCGGGGGCCGATCACAGATACGCAGTATTTT. It codes for CASSLARRWRGPITDTQYF.

The V and J genes are TRBV24-1 and TRBJ2-1; a possible D gene is TRBD1 (6 bases). The CDR3 consists of 16 residues. Per germline, CDR1 KGHDR and CDR2 SFDVKD. Trimming shortened V by 1 base and J by 0 bases, and 9 bases separated the two germline ends. CDR3: CATSDFRDISYNEQFF. The CDR3 DNA reads as TGTGCCACCAGTGATTTTAGGGACATCTCCTACAATGAGCAGTTCTTC.

V is TRBV20-1 and J is TRBJ2-7; TRBD2 matches at 12 bases. This CDR3 is 17 amino acids long. Germline trimming cut 6 bases from V and 7 bases from J; bases unmatched to any gene: 19. From germline, CDR1 is DFQATT and CDR2 SNEGSKA (reference sequence). The CDR3 region has the DNA TGCAGTGCAAGGGGGAGGGCTAGCGGGAGGGCCTCAAAGGAGCAGTACTTC. Translation gives CSARGRASGRASKEQYF.

The gene calls are TRBV20-1 and TRBJ2-3; 12 bases agree with TRBD2. Losses at the gene ends were 2 bases for V and 5 bases for J; bases not matched to a gene: 8. The CDR3 loop spans 16 amino acids. Germline loops: CDR1 DFQATT, CDR2 SNEGSKA (reference sequence). The CDR3 protein is CSARNRLAGVVDTQYF. The CDR3 nucleotides are TGCAGTGCTAGAAACCGACTAGCGGGAGTTGTAGATACGCAGTATTTT.

This clonotype was seen repeatedly, ten times or more. This chain links TRBV7-9 with TRBJ2-1, with 8 bases that match TRBD1. The V gene end was trimmed by 5 bases and the J gene end by 6 bases; junction bases not matched to a gene: 9. CDR1 is SEHNR and CDR2 is FQNEAQ in the germline V gene (reference sequence). The CDR3 is 15 amino acids. CDR3 loop: CASSLTGDLGNEQFF. The CDR3 DNA reads as TGTGCCAGCAGCCTGACAGGGGATTTAGGCAATGAGCAGTTCTTC. Full variable domain (rest looked up from reference TRBV7-9 and TRBJ2-1): DTGVSQNPRHKITKRGQNVTFRCDPISEHNRLYWYRQTLGQGPEFLTYFQNEAQLEKSRLLSDRFSAERPKGSFSTLEIQRTEQGDSAMYLCASSLTGDLGNEQFFGPGTRLTVL.

The chain employs TRBV12-3 or TRBV12-4 and TRBJ2-3; perhaps TRBD1 as D (6 bases). V gave up 7 bases and J gave up 2 bases, with 10 bases separating them. This CDR3 region has 13 residues. CDR3 in amino acids: CASTDSDTDTQYF. The CDR3 DNA reads TGTGCCAGCACGGACAGCGACACAGATACGCAGTATTTT.

The table lists this clonotype with a few counts. One end of the junction is discordant with germline, which a read error may explain. This chain uses TRBV12-3 or TRBV12-4 with TRBJ1-2; 7 nucleotides match TRBD1. The CDR3 length is 15 residues. The CDR3 region is CASSPGDRDHYGHTF. DNA for the CDR3: TGTGCCAGCAGCCCCGGAGACAGGGATCACTATGGCCACACCTTC.

Written as DNA, the CDR3 is TGCGCCAGCAGCTTCCCGGGACAGGGGATCGGCGGCTACACCTTC. Amino acids: CASSFPGQGIGGYTF. This chain connects TRBV5-1 to TRBJ1-2; TRBD1 matches 10 bases. Per germline, CDR1 SGHRS and CDR2 YFSETQ. The ends lost 2 bases at V and 8 bases at J; junction bases unmatched: 9. The CDR3 covers 15 residues.

This chain joins TRBV6-1 and TRBJ1-2; TRBD1 matches at 9 bases. CDR1 MNHNS and CDR2 SASEGT come from the germline V gene. J gave up 4 bases and V 6 bases, and 9 bases lay outside the gene matches. The CDR3 contains 15 residues. The CDR3 here is CASRTQGAPGYGYTF. The DNA of the CDR3 is TGTGCCAGCAGGACACAGGGGGCGCCCGGCTATGGCTACACCTTC.

The chain couples TRBV7-3 to TRBJ2-3, with D perhaps TRBD1 or TRBD2 (5 bases each). Germline V CDR1 and CDR2: SGHTA, FQGTGA. CDR3 length equals 15 residues. Trimming pared 4 bases from V and 0 bases from J, leaving 11 bases between. Written as DNA, the CDR3 is TGTGCCAGCAGCTCTCGGGACGGCAGCACAGATACGCAGTATTTT. This sequence encodes CASSSRDGSTDTQYF.

This clonotype occurred many times. V usage is TRBV18 and J usage is TRBJ1-5; D is uncertain. CDR3 length equals 14 residues. Germline lookup yields CDR1 KGHSH and CDR2 LQKENI. The ends were cut back, 3 bases at V and 1 base at J, with 7 bases in the middle. This chain's CDR3 is CASSPAASNQPQHF. The CDR3 nucleotides are TGTGCCAGCTCACCGGCGGCCAGCAATCAGCCCCAGCATTTT.

The J gene is TRBJ2-7, the V gene TRBV3-1, with TRBD2 identical over 8 bases. V gave up 4 bases and J gave up 5 bases; unmatched junction bases: 1. Germline CDR1 LGHDT, CDR2 YNNKEL (reference sequence). This CDR3 is built from 12 residues. CDR3 sequence reads: CASSRTSNEQYF. The CDR3 DNA sequence: TGTGCCAGCAGCCGGACTAGCAACGAGCAGTACTTC.

The rearrangement links TRBV30 to TRBJ1-4, with D perhaps TRBD1 (6 bases). Looked up from germline, CDR1 is GTSNPN and CDR2 is SVGIG (reference sequence). V lost 3 bases and J lost 7, with 18 bases in between. This CDR3 contains 15 residues. CDR3 sequence: CAWSAIARGSEKLFF. The CDR3 DNA follows: TGTGCCTGGAGCGCCATTGCGAGGGGGAGTGAAAAACTGTTTTTT.

This clonotype was recorded a few times. The chain couples TRBV5-4 to TRBJ2-4; tentatively, D is TRBD1 (6 bases). V dropped 0 bases and J dropped 3 bases, with 13 bases sitting between them. In germline, CDR1 is SGHNT, CDR2 YYREEE (reference sequence). This CDR3 is 16 amino acids long. CDR3 region: CASSLGATGVKNIQYF. The CDR3, as DNA: TGTGCCAGCAGCTTGGGTGCGACAGGAGTCAAAAACATTCAGTACTTC. Full variable domain (remainder filled in from reference TRBV5-4 and TRBJ2-4): ETGVTQSPTHLIKTRGQQVTLRCSSQSGHNTVSWYQQALGQGPQFIFQYYREEENGRGNFPPRFSGLQFPNYSSELNVNALELDDSALYLCASSLGATGVKNIQYFGAGTRLSVL.

This clonotype has more than one count but fewer than ten. The genes are TRBV20-1 and TRBJ1-2; no clear D. This CDR3 contains 11 residues. V lost 3 bases to trimming and J lost 4 bases, with 6 bases between them. Germline CDR1 DFQATT, CDR2 SNEGSKA (reference sequence). This CDR3 is CSASTAYGYTF. The CDR3 nucleotides read TGCAGTGCTAGTACAGCCTATGGCTACACCTTC.

This clonotype has at least ten counts. The rearrangement joins TRBV6-1 to TRBJ2-7; a possible D gene is TRBD2 (5 bases). Germline V gene data show CDR1 as MNHNS and CDR2 as SASEGT. Trimming pared 7 bases from V and 0 bases from J, leaving 13 bases between. The CDR3 runs to 14 residues. The CDR3 loop reads CASTIGGTSYEQYF. The DNA of the CDR3 is TGTGCCAGCACTATAGGAGGTACCTCCTACGAGCAGTACTTC.

In this sample, this clonotype turned up many times. The J gene is TRBJ2-5, the V gene TRBV29-1; 10 bases fit TRBD1. Germline CDR1 reads SQVTM; CDR2 reads ANQGSEA. V lost 7 bases and J lost 4; bases outside the gene matches: 9. The CDR3 length is 14 residues. The DNA for the CDR3 is TGCAGCGGGGGACAGGGGAATGAAGGAGAGACCCAGTACTTC. This encodes CSGGQGNEGETQYF. The entire variable domain, with the rest obtained from reference TRBV29-1 and TRBJ2-5, is as follows: SAVISQKPSRDICQRGTSLTIQCQVDSQVTMMFWYRQQPGQSLTLIATANQGSEATYESGFVIDKFPISRPNLTFSTLTVSNMSPEDSSIYLCSGGQGNEGETQYFGPGTRLLVL.

This rearrangement joins TRBV7-2 to TRBJ2-1; 8 bases are shared with TRBD1. The CDR3 has 14 residues. Germline values: CDR1 SGHTA, CDR2 FQGNSA. With 5 bases clipped from V and 5 bases from J, the junction kept 5 bases outside the gene matches. The CDR3 DNA reads TGTGCCAGCAGCCGTGGACAGGGAGACAATGAGCAGTTCTTC. Translation gives CASSRGQGDNEQFF.

This chain uses TRBV10-3 with TRBJ1-1; D is unclear. This CDR3 has 16 residues. CDR1 and CDR2 from the germline V gene are ENHRY and SYGVKD. Trimming left V 0 bases short and J 1 base short, with 12 bases between. CDR3 sequence reads: CAISESRGVGNTEAFF. CDR3 DNA: TGTGCCATCAGTGAGTCACGGGGTGTGGGGAACACTGAAGCTTTCTTT.

This clonotype was observed a few times. This chain joins TRBV9 and TRBJ1-1; D possibly corresponds to TRBD1 (5 bases). V lost 2 bases, J lost 5 bases, and 13 bases lay in between. The V gene's germline CDR1 is SGDLS and CDR2 YYNGEE. The CDR3 spans 14 residues. CDR3 residues: CASSVSGARTEAFF. The CDR3 DNA reads TGTGCCAGCAGCGTTAGTGGGGCGCGGACTGAAGCTTTCTTT. Full variable domain (missing parts from reference TRBV9 and TRBJ1-1): DSGVTQTPKHLITATGQRVTLRCSPRSGDLSVYWYQQSLDQGLQFLIQYYNGEERAKGNILERFSAQQFPDLHSELNLSSLELGDSALYFCASSVSGARTEAFFGQGTRLTVV.